This TCR beta chain was found in a study of cytomegalovirus exposure and HLA in healthy donors. Study-wide results and caveats: In vitro assays verified that a few CMV-associated chains recognized CMV antigens specifically. Indistinguishable V segments, including TRBV6-2 and TRBV6-3, were excluded.

The V and J ends lost 0 bases and 7 bases respectively, with 12 bases between them. The CDR3 is 15 residues long. Germline V gives CDR1 LGHNA, CDR2 YNFKEQ. Amplification used 60 Vbeta primers and 13 Jbeta primers. Here immunoSEQ multiplex PCR was the method, and the copy in TCRdb shows in-frame clones only, minus some. The table lists more than 90,000 clones, around three quarters of them singletons, with about 4.3% in the top ten. As concerns this clone: The antigen remains undetermined.

Material for sequencing was PBMCs. The rearrangement links TRBV4-2 to TRBJ1-4; no definite D call. The clonotype originates from a man aged 40-49 years in good health and CMV-seronegative. The CDR3 protein is CASSQEGRVREKLFF. The CDR3 DNA sequence: TGTGCCAGCAGCCAAGAAGGGAGGGTACGTGAAAAACTGTTTTTT.